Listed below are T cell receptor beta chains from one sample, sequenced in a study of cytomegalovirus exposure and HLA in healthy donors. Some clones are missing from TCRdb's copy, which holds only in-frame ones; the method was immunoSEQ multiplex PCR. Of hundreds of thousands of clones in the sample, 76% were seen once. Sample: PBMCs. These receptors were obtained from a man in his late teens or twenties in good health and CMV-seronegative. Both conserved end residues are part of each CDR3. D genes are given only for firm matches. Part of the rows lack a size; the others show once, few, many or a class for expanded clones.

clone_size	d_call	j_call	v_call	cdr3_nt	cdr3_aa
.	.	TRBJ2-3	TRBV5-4	TGTGCCAGCAGCCAGGACTCGATTAGCACAGATACGCAGTATTTT	CASSQDSISTDTQYF
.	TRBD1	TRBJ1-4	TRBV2	TGTGCCAGCAAAGAAACAGGGGCCAATAATGAAAAACTGTTTTTT	CASKETGANNEKLFF
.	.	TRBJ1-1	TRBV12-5	TGTGCTAGTGGTTTGGTAAGGGAGGGTGAAGCTTTCTTT	CASGLVREGEAFF
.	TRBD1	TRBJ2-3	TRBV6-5	TGTGCCAGCAGTTACCCGGGACAGGGAGGTGCAGATACGCAGTATTTT	CASSYPGQGGADTQYF
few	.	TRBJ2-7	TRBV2	TGTGCCAGCTCCCCGGCCAGGGGCAGGGACGAGCAGTACTTC	CASSPARGRDEQYF
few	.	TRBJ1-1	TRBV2	TGTGCCAGCAGTGAAGCGGAGGGCACTGAAGCTTTCTTT	CASSEAEGTEAFF
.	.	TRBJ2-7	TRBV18	TGTGCCAGCTCACCACCGTTAGGGGGTACCCACGAGCAGTACTTC	CASSPPLGGTHEQYF
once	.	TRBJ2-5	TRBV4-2	TGTGCCAGCAGCCAAGAAGGGGGAGAACAAGAGACCCAGTACTTC	CASSQEGGEQETQYF
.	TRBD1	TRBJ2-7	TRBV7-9	TGTGCCAGCAGCTTAAGAGGGGGCGTCGACGAGCAGTACTTC	CASSLRGGVDEQYF
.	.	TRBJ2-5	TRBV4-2	TGTGCCAGCAGCCAAGATCTCCCGCAGGGGCGATATCAAGAGACCCAGTACTTC	CASSQDLPQGRYQETQYF
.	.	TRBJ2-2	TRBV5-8	TGTGCCAGCAGCCGACTACCAAACACCGGGGAGCTGTTTTTT	CASSRLPNTGELFF
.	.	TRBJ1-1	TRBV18	TGTGCCAGCTCAGGAATGGACAGCCTCACTGAAGCTTTCTTT	CASSGMDSLTEAFF
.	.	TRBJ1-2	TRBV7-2	TGTGCCAGCAGCACCCGGTCCCACGGCGGCGGGGGCTACACCTTC	CASSTRSHGGGGYTF
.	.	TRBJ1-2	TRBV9	TGTGCCAGCAGCGTAGGTCGAGGGGGTTTGGGCGAAGGCTACACCTTC	CASSVGRGGLGEGYTF
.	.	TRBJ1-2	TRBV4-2	TGTGCCAGCAGCCAAGATCGGCAGGGTGGTCGTCGCGGCTATGGCTACACCTTC	CASSQDRQGGRRGYGYTF
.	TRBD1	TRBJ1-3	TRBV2	TGTGCCAGCAGGGACGGGACAGGGGGTTCTGGAAACACCATATATTTT	CASRDGTGGSGNTIYF
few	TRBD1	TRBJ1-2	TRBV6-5	TGTGCCAGCAGTTACGCGGGACAGGGGCACTATGGCTACACCTTC	CASSYAGQGHYGYTF
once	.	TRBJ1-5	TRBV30	TGTGCCTGGAGTGGCGGGCAGGGCAATCAGCCCCAGCATTTT	CAWSGGQGNQPQHF
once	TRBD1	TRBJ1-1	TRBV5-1	TGCGCCAGCAGCTCAGATGGACCTGACAGGGCGACGGATGAAGCTTTCTTT	CASSSDGPDRATDEAFF
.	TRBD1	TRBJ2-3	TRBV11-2	TGTGCCAGCAGCTCCCGACAGGGTTACACAGATACGCAGTATTTT	CASSSRQGYTDTQYF
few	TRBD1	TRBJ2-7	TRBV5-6	TGTGCCAGCAGCTCAGGGGGAAGCTACGAGCAGTACTTC	CASSSGGSYEQYF
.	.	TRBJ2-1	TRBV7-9	TGTGCCAGCAGCTTGGGGGCTTTTTATGAATCCTACAATGAGCAGTTCTTC	CASSLGAFYESYNEQFF
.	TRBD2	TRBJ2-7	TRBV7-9	TGTGCCAGCAGCCTAACTAGCGCCTCCTACGAGCAGTACTTC	CASSLTSASYEQYF
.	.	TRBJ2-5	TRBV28	TGTGCCAGCAGACCCACAGGGTATCAAGAGACCCAGTACTTC	CASRPTGYQETQYF
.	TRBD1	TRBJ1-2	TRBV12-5	TGTGCTAGTGCTCGCTCCGGGACAGGGGGCGCGGGGGGCTACACCTTC	CASARSGTGGAGGYTF
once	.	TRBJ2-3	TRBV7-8	TGTGCCAGCAGCTTAGATGAGAGGGCAGGGGGCACAGATACGCAGTATTTT	CASSLDERAGGTDTQYF
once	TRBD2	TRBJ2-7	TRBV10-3	TGTGCCTCCAGGAGCGGGAGGGCCTACGAGCAGTACTTC	CASRSGRAYEQYF
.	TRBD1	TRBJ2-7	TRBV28	TGTGCCAGCAGTTGGGGTGGGACAGGTTCCTACGAGCAGTACTTC	CASSWGGTGSYEQYF
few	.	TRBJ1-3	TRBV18	TGTGCCAGCTCACCTCTCGGGGGATTAAGCTCTGGAAACACCATATATTTT	CASSPLGGLSSGNTIYF
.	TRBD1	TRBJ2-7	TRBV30	TGTGCCTGGGTCAGGGGGCGCGACGAGCAGTACTTC	CAWVRGRDEQYF
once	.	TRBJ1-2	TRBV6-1	TGTGCCAGCAGTTTCCAGGGTTATGGCTACACCTTC	CASSFQGYGYTF
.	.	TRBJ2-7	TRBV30	TGTGCCTGGGGCTGGACAGCCTTACCCTACGAGCAGTACTTC	CAWGWTALPYEQYF
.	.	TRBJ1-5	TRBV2	TGTGCCAGCAGTCGGAGGGGGAGGGATCAGCCCCAGCATTTT	CASSRRGRDQPQHF
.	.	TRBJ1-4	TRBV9	TGTGCCAGCAGCGTAGGGACAGTCCCTCATGAAAAACTGTTTTTT	CASSVGTVPHEKLFF
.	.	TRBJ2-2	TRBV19	TGTGCCAGTAGTAGCGAAAATATGTACACCGGGGAGCTGTTTTTT	CASSSENMYTGELFF
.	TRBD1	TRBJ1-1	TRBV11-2	TGTGCCAGCAGCTTGGACAGGATCCGCACTGAAGCTTTCTTT	CASSLDRIRTEAFF
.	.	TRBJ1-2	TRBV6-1	TGTGCCAGCAGTGATACAGCTAACTATGGCTACACCTTC	CASSDTANYGYTF
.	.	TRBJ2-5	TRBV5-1	TGCGCCAGCAGCTTGGCCAGGAGGACGTCACAAGAGACCCAGTACTTC	CASSLARRTSQETQYF
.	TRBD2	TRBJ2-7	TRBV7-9	TGTGCCAGCAGCTCCAGCCCTGGACTAGCGGGACCCCTGTACGAGCAGTACTTC	CASSSSPGLAGPLYEQYF
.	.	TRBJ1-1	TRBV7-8	TGTGCCAGCAGCTTAGTTAGGGGCGCGACTGAAGCTTTCTTT	CASSLVRGATEAFF
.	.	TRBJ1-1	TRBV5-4	TGTGCCAGCAGCTTGGAGGACATTGAAGCTTTCTTT	CASSLEDIEAFF
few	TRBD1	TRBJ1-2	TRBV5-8	TGTGCCAGCAGCTCACTCAGGACAGGGGACGGCTATGGCTACACCTTC	CASSSLRTGDGYGYTF
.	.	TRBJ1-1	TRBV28	TGTGCCAGCAGTAACAGGGTAGACACTGAAGCTTTCTTT	CASSNRVDTEAFF
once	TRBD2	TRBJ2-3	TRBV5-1	TGCGCCAGCAGCCGCCGCCCGGGACTAGCGGGATCAGATACGCAGTATTTT	CASSRRPGLAGSDTQYF
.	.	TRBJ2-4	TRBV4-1	TGCGCCAGCAGCCAAGTCGTACAGGGGGGGAACATTCAGTACTTC	CASSQVVQGGNIQYF
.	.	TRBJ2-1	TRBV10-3	TGTGCCATCAGTGATGCGGGGGAGCAGTTCTTC	CAISDAGEQFF
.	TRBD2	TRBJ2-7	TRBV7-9	TGTGCCAGCAGCCAGGGACTAGCGAGATTCTACGAGCAGTACTTC	CASSQGLARFYEQYF
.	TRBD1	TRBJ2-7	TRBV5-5	TGTGCCAGCAGCTTGGTGGGGACAGCCTCCTACGAGCAGTACTTC	CASSLVGTASYEQYF
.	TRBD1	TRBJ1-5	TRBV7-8	TGTGCCAGCAGCTTAGGGACCGGGACAGAAAAACCCCAGCATTTT	CASSLGTGTEKPQHF
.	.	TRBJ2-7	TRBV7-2	TGTGCCAGCAGCTTAGCTAGCGGTCCCTACGAGCAGTACTTC	CASSLASGPYEQYF
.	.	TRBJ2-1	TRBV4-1	TGCGCCAGCAGCTGGGTCGGGGGCTCCTACAATGAGCAGTTCTTC	CASSWVGGSYNEQFF
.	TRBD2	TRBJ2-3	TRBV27	TGTGCCAGCAGTAAGGGACTAGCAAGCACAGATACGCAGTATTTT	CASSKGLASTDTQYF
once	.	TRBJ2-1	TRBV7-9	TGTGCCAGCAGCTTAGCTCAGGGGCGGTACAATGAGCAGTTCTTC	CASSLAQGRYNEQFF
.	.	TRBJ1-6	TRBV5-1	TGCGCCAGCAGCTCTGACTGGAATTCACCCCTCCACTTT	CASSSDWNSPLHF
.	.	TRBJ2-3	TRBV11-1	TGTGCCAGCAGCCCAACGCAGCGGATTACGCAGTATTTT	CASSPTQRITQYF
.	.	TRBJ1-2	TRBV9	TGTGCCAGCAGCGATGGGACACCTAACTATGGCTACACCTTC	CASSDGTPNYGYTF
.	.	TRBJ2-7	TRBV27	TGTGCCAGCAGTTTAGGCGGGACCTACGAGCAGTACTTC	CASSLGGTYEQYF
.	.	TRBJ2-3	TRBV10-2	TGCGCCAGCAGTGGAGGCACAGATACGCAGTATTTT	CASSGGTDTQYF
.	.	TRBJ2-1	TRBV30	TGTGCCTGGAGTGATGGCAGCGGCAATGAGCAGTTCTTC	CAWSDGSGNEQFF
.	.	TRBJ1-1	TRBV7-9	TGTGCCAGCAGCTTATATTCCCAGGGCGGAGAAGCTTTCTTT	CASSLYSQGGEAFF